The present entry profiles one TCR beta chain with its context. The protocol was immunoSEQ multiplex PCR, while the TCRdb copy is restricted to in-frame clones and leaves out a portion. This table has about 2 million clones, about 95% appearing once. The CDR3 length is 12 residues. V lost 3 bases and J lost 10, with 10 bases in between. Germline V lookup: CDR1 MDHEN, CDR2 SYDVKM. These data come from a study of shared clonotypes between healthy human individuals. Positively selected for CCR7, the CD45RO-negative cells used as naive CD8 cells excluded terminally differentiated effector memory CD45RA+ cells.

The chain couples TRBV28 to TRBJ2-1; D is uncertain. The specimen sequenced was naive CD8+ T cells sorted from blood. This TCR was recovered from a man aged 18 to 30 in good health. The CDR3 is CASSFLPSEQFF. In DNA form, the CDR3 reads TGTGCCAGCAGTTTTCTGCCTTCCGAGCAGTTCTTC.